The next 9 T cell receptor beta chains were all read from a single sample in a study of CD8 T cells in Susac syndrome. Random hexamers were used to reverse transcribe an amount of roughly 0.45 to 1 ug RNA. Via MiXCR, TCRdb re-called the immunoSEQ multiplex PCR reads, giving one row per CDR3 protein. Among approximately 130,000 distinct CDR3 sequences, about 90% were seen once, and the ten largest hold around 0.24%. What was sequenced was CD8+ T cells from PBMCs. All receptors derive from a human donor with multiple sclerosis.

V and J are TRBV11-2 and TRBJ2-7; tentatively, D is TRBD1 (5 bases). The V gene lost 5 bases and the J gene lost 2 bases, with 7 bases spanning the gap. The CDR3 totals 12 residues. From germline, CDR1 is SGHAT and CDR2 FQNNGV. CDR3: CASSDSPYEQYF. The CDR3 region has the DNA TGTGCCAGCAGCGACAGCCCCTACGAGCAGTACTTC.

The chain links TRBV20-1 to TRBJ2-1; D may be TRBD2 (6 bases). Germline assignment: CDR1 DFQATT and CDR2 SNEGSKA (reference sequence). This CDR3 has 14 residues. CDR3 sequence: CRGGPKAKRNEQFF. The CDR3 nucleotides are TGCAGGGGGGGTCCAAAGGCAAAACGGAATGAGCAGTTCTTC.

The V gene is TRBV4-1, the J gene TRBJ2-3; no reliable D call. Trimming shortened V by 1 base and J by 0 bases, and 8 bases separated the two germline ends. Per germline, CDR1 MGHRA and CDR2 YSYEKL. There are 15 residues in the CDR3. CDR3 coding DNA: TGCGCCAGCAGCCAAGTTGTTACGAGCACAGATACGCAGTATTTT. Protein: CASSQVVTSTDTQYF.

The V call is TRBV7-9, the J call TRBJ2-7; no firm D call. Trimming shortened V by 2 bases and J by 2 bases, and 7 bases separated the two germline ends. Germline V gives CDR1 SEHNR, CDR2 FQNEAQ (reference sequence). The CDR3 totals 13 residues. For the CDR3, the DNA is TGTGCCAGCAGCTTATCAAACCCCTACGAGCAGTACTTC. Its protein is CASSLSNPYEQYF.

The rearrangement joins TRBV29-1 to TRBJ2-2; 7 bases are a match to TRBD2. This CDR3 region has 12 residues. The V gene end was trimmed by 4 bases and the J gene end by 6 bases; junction bases not matched to a gene: 2. Germline V CDR1 and CDR2: SQVTM, ANQGSEA. The CDR3 sequence: CSVAGGAGELFF. The CDR3 nucleotides read TGCAGCGTTGCTGGGGGGGCCGGGGAGCTGTTTTTT.

The rearrangement joins TRBV3-1 to TRBJ1-1, with TRBD1 matching over 8 bases. Looked up from germline, CDR1 is LGHDT and CDR2 is YNNKEL (reference sequence). There are 17 residues in the CDR3. V lost 0 bases to trimming and J lost 4 bases; unmatched junction nucleotides: 10. CDR3 residues: CASSQEAGRGHGTEAFF. In DNA, the CDR3 is TGTGCCAGCAGCCAAGAAGCGGGCAGGGGGCATGGCACTGAAGCTTTCTTT. Based on the CDR3 plus reference TRBV3-1 and TRBJ1-1, the full variable domain is DTAVSQTPKYLVTQMGNDKSIKCEQNLGHDTMYWYKQDSKKFLKIMFSYNNKELIINETVPNRFSPKSPDKAHLNLHINSLELGDSAVYFCASSQEAGRGHGTEAFFGQGTRLTVV.

The chain recombines TRBV29-1 with TRBJ2-4; 9 bases match TRBD1. This CDR3 contains 14 residues. The germline V gene encodes CDR1 SQVTM and CDR2 ANQGSEA. V shed 0 bases, J shed 5 bases, and the junction held 2 bases outside the gene matches. CDR3 loop: CSVEDRQGENIQYF. In nucleotides, the CDR3 is TGCAGCGTTGAAGATAGACAGGGGGAAAACATTCAGTACTTC.

The chain is built from TRBV7-2 and TRBJ2-1; the D gene is possibly TRBD2 (6 bases). V dropped 3 bases and J dropped 9 bases, with 18 bases sitting between them. This CDR3 has 15 amino acids. CDR1 is SGHTA, CDR2 FQGNSA, per germline. The CDR3: CASSFGRGLLGEQFF. The CDR3, as DNA: TGTGCCAGCAGCTTCGGGCGGGGTCTTTTGGGTGAGCAGTTCTTC.

The chain uses TRBV6-2 or TRBV6-3 and TRBJ2-5; the D is unclear. CDR3 length: 14 residues. The V end was cut by 2 bases, the J end by 4 bases, with 11 bases between. Germline V CDR1 and CDR2: MNHEY, SVGEGT. The CDR3 nucleotides read TGTGCCAGCAGTTACACCTCGGAAACAGAGACCCAGTACTTC. It specifies CASSYTSETETQYF.